Listed below are T cell receptor beta chains from one sample, sequenced in a study of memory CD4+ T cells and cytomegalovirus serostatus. TCRdb's copy holds only in-frame clones and misses some; the assay was immunoSEQ multiplex PCR. The data contain 45,000 or so clones, 79% of them seen just once; the ten biggest clones take up 0.95% to 1.2%. Sequencing used memory CD4+ T cells from blood. All receptors derive from an adult in good health and CMV-seronegative. The CDR3 runs from the conserved cysteine through the conserved F or W. A D gene is named only where the DNA matches it firmly. Not every row has a clone size; where given, it reads once, few, many or a size class.

once	TRBD2	TRBV29-1	TRBJ2-7	CSVGSGGDEQYF	TGCAGCGTTGGAAGTGGGGGGGACGAGCAGTACTTC
NA	NA	TRBV5-6	TRBJ1-2	CASSSLRGGRGDYGYTF	TGTGCCAGCAGCTCCCTACGCGGGGGCCGAGGGGACTATGGCTACACCTTC
NA	NA	TRBV30	TRBJ1-5	CAWSLFGDQPQHF	TGTGCCTGGAGCCTGTTCGGGGACCAGCCCCAGCATTTT
NA	NA	TRBV7-2	TRBJ1-1	CASRLGRGTEAFF	TGTGCCAGCAGACTAGGGAGAGGCACTGAAGCTTTCTTT
NA	NA	TRBV18	TRBJ2-4	CASSPLGVAGNIQYF	TGTGCCAGCTCACCACTTGGGGTAGCTGGAAACATTCAGTACTTC
NA	NA	TRBV7-2	TRBJ2-7	CASSKGDRAHEQYF	TGTGCCAGCAGCAAGGGGGATCGAGCCCACGAGCAGTACTTC
NA	NA	TRBV7-2	TRBJ2-1	CASSLARNEQFF	TGTGCCAGCAGCTTAGCCAGGAATGAGCAGTTCTTC
NA	NA	TRBV29-1	TRBJ2-7	CSVGPRSGPYEQYF	TGCAGCGTTGGACCGAGAAGTGGGCCCTACGAGCAGTACTTC
NA	NA	TRBV6-5	TRBJ2-7	CASTSTTAYEQYF	TGTGCCAGCACCTCTACCACCGCCTACGAGCAGTACTTC
few	NA	TRBV5-4	TRBJ1-2	CASSLAGVFGYTF	TGTGCCAGCAGCTTGGCAGGGGTTTTTGGCTACACCTTC
NA	NA	TRBV14	TRBJ1-1	CASSLLTNTEAFF	TGTGCCAGCAGCCTTCTGACCAACACTGAAGCTTTCTTT
medium-sized	NA	TRBV20-1	TRBJ2-1	CSALRGNEQFF	TGCAGTGCACTCAGGGGCAATGAGCAGTTCTTC
NA	NA	TRBV4-2	TRBJ2-3	CASSREAQGGTDTQYF	TGTGCCAGCAGCCGGGAGGCACAGGGAGGCACAGATACGCAGTATTTT
NA	NA	TRBV11-2	TRBJ2-1	CASSLVWGSGNNEQFF	TGTGCCAGCAGCTTAGTCTGGGGCTCCGGAAACAATGAGCAGTTCTTC
NA	NA	TRBV7-8	TRBJ1-4	CASSLGGGGEKLFF	TGTGCCAGCAGCTTAGGGGGGGGTGGTGAAAAACTGTTTTTT
NA	NA	TRBV5-1	TRBJ2-5	CASSLGDRARETQYF	TGCGCCAGCAGCTTGGGGGACCGAGCTCGGGAGACCCAGTACTTC
NA	TRBD2	TRBV11-1	TRBJ2-3	CASSPTGGYTDTQYF	TGTGCCAGCAGCCCCACGGGGGGATACACAGATACGCAGTATTTT
NA	NA	TRBV30	TRBJ1-6	CAWRQGPLGNSPLHF	TGTGCCTGGAGGCAGGGGCCCCTCGGGAATTCACCCCTCCACTTT
NA	NA	TRBV18	TRBJ2-5	CASSPGVETQYF	TGTGCCAGCTCACCAGGGGTAGAGACCCAGTACTTC
NA	NA	TRBV4-2	TRBJ2-7	CASSQEDAYEQYF	TGTGCCAGCAGCCAAGAAGACGCCTACGAGCAGTACTTC
NA	NA	TRBV5-4	TRBJ1-2	CASSSVTGSGDGYTF	TGTGCCAGCAGCTCAGTGACAGGCTCAGGGGATGGCTACACCTTC
NA	TRBD2	TRBV27	TRBJ2-1	CASRGMGLGEYNEQFF	TGTGCCAGCAGGGGAATGGGACTAGGGGAGTACAATGAGCAGTTCTTC
NA	TRBD2	TRBV30	TRBJ2-5	CAGGGPGTRTGDQYF	TGTGCCGGGGGGGGACCGGGGACCCGGACTGGGGACCAGTACTTC
NA	TRBD2	TRBV4-2	TRBJ2-5	CASSQGGGSGRAYETQYF	TGTGCCAGCAGCCAAGGAGGAGGTAGCGGGAGGGCCTATGAGACCCAGTACTTC
NA	TRBD1	TRBV30	TRBJ1-5	CAWGTGDQPQHF	TGTGCCTGGGGGACAGGGGATCAGCCCCAGCATTTT
few	NA	TRBV18	TRBJ2-3	CASSTGTDTQYF	TGTGCCAGCTCAACGGGGACAGATACGCAGTATTTT
NA	NA	TRBV7-6	TRBJ2-5	CASSLDKETQYF	TGTGCCAGCAGCTTGGACAAAGAGACCCAGTACTTC
NA	NA	TRBV5-4	TRBJ1-4	CASSSPTNEKLFF	TGTGCCAGCAGCTCTCCAACTAATGAAAAACTGTTTTTT
medium-sized	NA	TRBV30	TRBJ2-7	CAWSAIREFHEQYF	TGTGCCTGGAGTGCAATTAGGGAGTTCCACGAGCAGTACTTC
NA	NA	TRBV6-1	TRBJ1-1	CASSQTFGNTEAFF	TGTGCCAGCAGCCAAACCTTTGGAAACACTGAAGCTTTCTTT
NA	NA	TRBV5-6	TRBJ1-4	CASTLLGGEKLFF	TGTGCCAGCACCCTGTTGGGGGGGGAAAAACTGTTTTTT
NA	NA	TRBV18	TRBJ2-1	CASSPQLSGMTRTPNNEQFF	TGTGCCAGCTCACCACAGCTCTCCGGGATGACCCGGACACCCAACAATGAGCAGTTCTTC
few	TRBD1	TRBV19	TRBJ1-1	CASMGQGYTEAFF	TGTGCCAGTATGGGACAGGGTTACACTGAAGCTTTCTTT
NA	NA	TRBV11-2	TRBJ1-3	CASSLRGMSGNTIYF	TGTGCCAGCAGCTTACGGGGGATGTCTGGAAACACCATATATTTT
NA	TRBD2	TRBV2	TRBJ2-1	CASSEAGSSSSGSYNEQFF	TGTGCCAGCAGTGAAGCAGGATCGTCTTCTAGCGGCTCCTACAATGAGCAGTTCTTC
NA	NA	TRBV29-1	TRBJ1-2	CSVPGAIYGYTF	TGCAGCGTTCCCGGGGCGATATATGGCTACACCTTC
few	NA	TRBV2	TRBJ2-1	CASSDIPWNEQFF	TGTGCCAGCAGTGACATCCCCTGGAATGAGCAGTTCTTC